This T cell receptor beta chain was found in a study of T-cell memory formation after mild COVID-19. In germline, CDR1 is LNHNV, CDR2 YYDKDF (reference sequence). Germline trimming cut 0 bases from V and 1 base from J; bases unmatched to any gene: 6. The CDR3 sequence is 16 residues long. This clonotype came up a few times. Constant-segment primers were used for 5'RACE, and the resulting TCR alpha and TCR beta cDNA libraries carried sample barcodes and UMIs. Using its own MiXCR run on the 5' RACE reads, TCRdb lists one record per CDR3 protein. The repertoire holds 150,000 or so distinct CDR3 sequences, approximately 14% seen once, with 12% to 15% in the top ten.

The chain couples TRBV15 to TRBJ2-7, with 7 bases that match TRBD2. Sequenced sample: PBMCs or a T cell subset sorted from them (not recorded which). The receptor comes from an adult woman who had mild COVID-19 (a few samples of this study predate the infection). Cell type and time point are not known. The CDR3 here is CATSRDGSGSSYEQYF. CDR3 sequence (DNA): TGTGCCACCAGCAGAGATGGTAGCGGGTCGTCCTACGAGCAGTACTTC.